The 3 T cell receptor beta chains below all came from one sample that was sequenced in a study of T cells of healthy individuals. Via MiXCR, TCRdb re-called the 5' RACE reads, giving one row per CDR3 protein. The data hold about 96,000 distinct CDR3 sequences, with around 17% observed a single time. Source of these receptors: a human donor in good health.

The J gene is TRBJ1-2, the V gene TRBV28; 9 bases agree with TRBD1. This CDR3 has 14 residues. V lost 6 bases to trimming and J lost 4 bases; unmatched junction nucleotides: 6. Germline CDR1 and CDR2: MDHEN and SYDVKM. The CDR3 reads CASRRTGGSYGYTF. CDR3 DNA: TGTGCCAGCAGACGAACAGGGGGCAGCTATGGCTACACCTTC.

This clonotype was observed a few times. This chain links TRBV5-1 with TRBJ1-6, with 7 bases matching TRBD1. The CDR3 totals 16 residues. Germline lookup yields CDR1 SGHRS and CDR2 YFSETQ. Trimming cost V 4 bases and J 10 bases; bases outside gene matches: 14. CDR3: CASSKGQTTPDSPLHF. The CDR3 region has the DNA TGCGCCAGCAGCAAGGGACAGACAACTCCGGACTCACCCCTCCACTTT.

The rearrangement uses TRBV6-2 or TRBV6-3 and TRBJ2-1; D gene ambiguous. Between the trimmed V and J ends, which lost 7 bases and 5 bases, there was a span of 6 bases. The CDR3 spans 11 residues. The germline CDR1 and CDR2 sequences are MNHEY and SVGEGT. The CDR3 nucleotides read TGTGCCAGCAAATCGGACAATGAGCAGTTCTTC. It yields the protein CASKSDNEQFF.